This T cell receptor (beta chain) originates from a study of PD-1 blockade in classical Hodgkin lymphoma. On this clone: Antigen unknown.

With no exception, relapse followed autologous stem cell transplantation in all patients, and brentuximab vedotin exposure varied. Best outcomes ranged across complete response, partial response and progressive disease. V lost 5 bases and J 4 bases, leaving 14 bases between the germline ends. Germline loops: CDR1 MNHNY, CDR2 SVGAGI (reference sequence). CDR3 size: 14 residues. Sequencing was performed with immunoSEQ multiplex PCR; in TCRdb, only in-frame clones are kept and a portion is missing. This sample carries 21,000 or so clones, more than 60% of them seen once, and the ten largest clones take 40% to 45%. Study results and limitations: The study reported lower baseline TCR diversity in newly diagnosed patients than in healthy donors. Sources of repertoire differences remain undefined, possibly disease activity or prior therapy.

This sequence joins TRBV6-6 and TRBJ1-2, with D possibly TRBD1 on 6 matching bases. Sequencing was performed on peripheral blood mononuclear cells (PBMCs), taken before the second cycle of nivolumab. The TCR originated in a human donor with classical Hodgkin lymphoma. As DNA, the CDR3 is TGTGCCAGCAGTCCCCCGGGACACTCCTATGGCTACACCTTC. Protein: CASSPPGHSYGYTF.